The text below deals with one T cell receptor (beta chain). These data originate in a study of spatial heterogeneity in lung cancer. Study details: Samples came from roughly 72 TRACERx patients with untreated early-stage lung cancer.

Noted time point: blood at routine non-recurrence follow-up after resection. In each case, whole RNA from tumor, nontumor lung or frozen PBMC was sequenced unsorted. TCRdb ran MiXCR on the 5' RACE reads and lists one entry per CDR3 protein. In the table there are some 110,000 distinct CDR3 sequences, 12% of which are singletons. Germline CDR1 and CDR2: LNHDA and SQIVND (reference sequence). The CDR3 extends over 15 amino acids. With V trimmed by 3 bases and J by 5 bases, 3 bases remained unmatched. This chain joins TRBV19 and TRBJ2-5, with 13 bases that match TRBD2. This TCR was sampled from a male donor with early-stage non-small cell lung cancer. Sequences were derived from PBMCs, sampled at follow-up. CDR3 sequence reads: CASSIGLAGVETQYF. As DNA, the CDR3 is TGTGCCAGTAGTATCGGACTAGCGGGGGTGGAGACCCAGTACTTC.